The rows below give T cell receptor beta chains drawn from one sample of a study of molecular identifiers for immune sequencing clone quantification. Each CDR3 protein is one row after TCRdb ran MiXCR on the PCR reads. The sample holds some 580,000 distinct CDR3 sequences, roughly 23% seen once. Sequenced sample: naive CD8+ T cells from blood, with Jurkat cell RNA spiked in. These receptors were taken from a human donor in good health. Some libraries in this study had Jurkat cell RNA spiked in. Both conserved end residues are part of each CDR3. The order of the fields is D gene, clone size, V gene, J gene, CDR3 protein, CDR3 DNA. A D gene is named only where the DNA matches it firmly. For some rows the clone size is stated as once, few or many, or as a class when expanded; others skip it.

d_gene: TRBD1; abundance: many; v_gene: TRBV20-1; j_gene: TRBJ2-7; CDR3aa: CSATDRVNSYEQYF; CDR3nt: TGCAGTGCCACCGACAGGGTAAACTCCTACGAGCAGTACTTC
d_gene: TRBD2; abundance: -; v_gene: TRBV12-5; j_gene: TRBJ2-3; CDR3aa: CASVPGLTSTDTQYF; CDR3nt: TGTGCTAGTGTCCCGGGACTAACAAGCACAGATACGCAGTATTTT
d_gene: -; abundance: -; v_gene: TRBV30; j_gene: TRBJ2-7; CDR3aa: CAWSTEGGPYF; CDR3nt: TGTGCCTGGAGTACAGAGGGGGGACCGTACTTC
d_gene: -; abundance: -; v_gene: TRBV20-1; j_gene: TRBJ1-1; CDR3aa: CSARRQPGPRQSNTEAFF; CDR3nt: TGCAGTGCTAGACGACAACCGGGACCGCGCCAATCGAACACTGAAGCTTTCTTT
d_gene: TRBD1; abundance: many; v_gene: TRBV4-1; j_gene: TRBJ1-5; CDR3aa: CASSQTGVGQPQHF; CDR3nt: TGCGCCAGCAGCCAAACAGGGGTTGGACAGCCCCAGCATTTT
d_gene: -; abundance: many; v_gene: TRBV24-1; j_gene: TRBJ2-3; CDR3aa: CATSASAGTDTQYF; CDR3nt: TGTGCCACCAGTGCCTCGGCCGGCACAGATACGCAGTATTTT
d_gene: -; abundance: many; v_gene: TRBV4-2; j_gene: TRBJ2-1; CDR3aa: CASSPKEGSYYNEQFF; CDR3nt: TGTGCCAGCAGCCCGAAGGAAGGGTCCTACTACAATGAGCAGTTCTTC
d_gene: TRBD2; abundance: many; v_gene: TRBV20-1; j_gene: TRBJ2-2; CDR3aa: CSAAGLAGGINTGELFF; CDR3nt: TGCAGTGCCGCGGGACTAGCGGGAGGAATTAACACCGGGGAGCTGTTTTTT
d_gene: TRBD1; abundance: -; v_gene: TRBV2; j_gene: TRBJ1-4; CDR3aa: CASSQIGTGVRWETNEKLFF; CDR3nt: TGTGCCAGCAGTCAGATCGGGACAGGGGTTCGATGGGAAACTAATGAAAAACTGTTTTTT
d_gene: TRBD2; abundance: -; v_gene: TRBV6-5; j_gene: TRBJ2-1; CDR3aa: CASSTNIAGEGDEQFF; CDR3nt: TGTGCCAGCAGTACAAATATAGCGGGGGAAGGCGATGAGCAGTTCTTC
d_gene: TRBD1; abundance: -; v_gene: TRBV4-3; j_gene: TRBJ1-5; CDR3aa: CASSQRLGQGNQPQHF; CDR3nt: TGCGCCAGCAGCCAAAGGTTAGGACAGGGGAATCAGCCCCAGCATTTT
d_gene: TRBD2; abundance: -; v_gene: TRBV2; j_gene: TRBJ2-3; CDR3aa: CASNSAGLAGVVDTQYF; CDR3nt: TGTGCCAGCAACTCTGCGGGACTAGCGGGAGTTGTAGATACGCAGTATTTT
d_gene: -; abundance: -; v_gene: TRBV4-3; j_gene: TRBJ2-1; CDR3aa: CASSQDGKGGYNEQFF; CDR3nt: TGCGCCAGCAGCCAAGATGGGAAAGGGGGATACAATGAGCAGTTCTTC
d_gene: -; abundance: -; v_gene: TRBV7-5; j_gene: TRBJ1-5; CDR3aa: CISVPEARGGLSQHF; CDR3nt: -
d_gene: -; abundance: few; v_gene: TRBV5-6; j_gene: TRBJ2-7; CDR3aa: CASSYLGQWYEQYF; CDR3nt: TGTGCCAGCAGCTACCTCGGGCAGTGGTACGAGCAGTACTTC
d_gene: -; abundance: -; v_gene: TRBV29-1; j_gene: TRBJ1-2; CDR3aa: CSVVGDRESYGYTF; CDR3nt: TGCAGCGTTGTAGGCGACAGAGAGTCCTATGGCTACACCTTC
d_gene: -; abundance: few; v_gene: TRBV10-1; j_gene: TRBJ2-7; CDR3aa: CASSESDNSYEQYF; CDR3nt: TGCGCCAGCAGTGAGTCGGACAACTCCTACGAGCAGTACTTC